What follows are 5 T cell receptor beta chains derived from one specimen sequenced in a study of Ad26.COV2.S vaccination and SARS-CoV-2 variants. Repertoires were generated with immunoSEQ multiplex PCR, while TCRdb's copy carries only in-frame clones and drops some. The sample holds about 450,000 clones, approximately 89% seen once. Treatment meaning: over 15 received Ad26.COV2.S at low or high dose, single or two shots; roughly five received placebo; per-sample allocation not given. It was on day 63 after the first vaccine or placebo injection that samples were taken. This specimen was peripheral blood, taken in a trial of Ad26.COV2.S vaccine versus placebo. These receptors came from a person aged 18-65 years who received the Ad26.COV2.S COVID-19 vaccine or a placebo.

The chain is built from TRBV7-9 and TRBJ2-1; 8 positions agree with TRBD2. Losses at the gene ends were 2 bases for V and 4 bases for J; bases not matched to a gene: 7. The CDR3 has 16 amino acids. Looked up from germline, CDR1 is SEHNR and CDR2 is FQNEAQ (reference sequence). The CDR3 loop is CASSLSAGGAYNEQFF. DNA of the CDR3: TGTGCCAGCAGCTTATCGGCCGGGGGGGCTTACAATGAGCAGTTCTTC.

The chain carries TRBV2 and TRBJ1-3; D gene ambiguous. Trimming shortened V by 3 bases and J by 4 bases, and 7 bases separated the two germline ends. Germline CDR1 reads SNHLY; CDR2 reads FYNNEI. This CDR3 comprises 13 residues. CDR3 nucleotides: TGTGCCAGCAGTGATAACTTCGGAAACACCATATATTTT. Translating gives CASSDNFGNTIYF.

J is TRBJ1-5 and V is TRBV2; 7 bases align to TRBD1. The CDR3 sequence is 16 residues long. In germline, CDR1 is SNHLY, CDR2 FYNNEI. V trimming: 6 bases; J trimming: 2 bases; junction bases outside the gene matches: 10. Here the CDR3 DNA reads TGTGCCAGCAGGAATGGACAGGCCGACGGCAATCAGCCCCAGCATTTT. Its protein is CASRNGQADGNQPQHF.

This CDR3 is CAWRKSTSQETQYF. The CDR3, as DNA: TGTGCCTGGAGAAAATCAACCAGCCAAGAGACCCAGTACTTC. The rearrangement joins TRBV30 to TRBJ2-5; D is unresolved. Per germline, CDR1 GTSNPN and CDR2 SVGIG (reference sequence). V dropped 3 bases and J dropped 1 base, with 12 bases sitting between them. The CDR3 extends over 14 amino acids. Full variable domain (missing parts from reference TRBV30 and TRBJ2-5): SQTIHQWPATLVQPVGSPLSLECTVEGTSNPNLYWYRQAAGRGLQLLFYSVGIGQISSEVPQNLSASRPQDRQFILSSKKLLLSDSGFYLCAWRKSTSQETQYFGPGTRLLVL.

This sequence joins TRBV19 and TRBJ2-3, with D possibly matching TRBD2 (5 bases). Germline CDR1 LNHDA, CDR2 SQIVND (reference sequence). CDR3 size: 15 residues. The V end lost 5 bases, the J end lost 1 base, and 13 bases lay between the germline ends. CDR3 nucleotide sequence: TGTGCCAGTAGTTCTGGGGTCGGGGGCACAGATACGCAGTATTTT. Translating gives CASSSGVGGTDTQYF.